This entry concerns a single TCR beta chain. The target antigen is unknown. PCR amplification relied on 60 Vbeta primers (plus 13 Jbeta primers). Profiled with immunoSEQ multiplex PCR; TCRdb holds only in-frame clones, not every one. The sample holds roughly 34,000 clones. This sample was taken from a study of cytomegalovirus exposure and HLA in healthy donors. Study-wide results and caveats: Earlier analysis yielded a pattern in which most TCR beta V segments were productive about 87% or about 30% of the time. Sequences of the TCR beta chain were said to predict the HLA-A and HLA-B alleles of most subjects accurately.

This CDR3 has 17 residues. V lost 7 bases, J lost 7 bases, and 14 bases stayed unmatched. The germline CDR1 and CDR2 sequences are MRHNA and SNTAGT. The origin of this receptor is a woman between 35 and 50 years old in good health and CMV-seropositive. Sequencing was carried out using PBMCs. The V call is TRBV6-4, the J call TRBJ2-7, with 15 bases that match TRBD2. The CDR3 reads CASTKGLAGGLKWEQYF. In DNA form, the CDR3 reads TGTGCCAGCACTAAGGGACTAGCGGGAGGACTCAAATGGGAGCAGTACTTC.